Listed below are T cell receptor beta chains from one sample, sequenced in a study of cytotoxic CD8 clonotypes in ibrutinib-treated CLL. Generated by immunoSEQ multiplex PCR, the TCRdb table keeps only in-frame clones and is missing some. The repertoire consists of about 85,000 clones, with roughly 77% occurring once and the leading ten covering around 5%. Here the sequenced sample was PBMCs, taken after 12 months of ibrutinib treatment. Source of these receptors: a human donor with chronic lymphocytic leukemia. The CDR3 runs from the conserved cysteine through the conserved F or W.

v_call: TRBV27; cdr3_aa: CASSLVGERGVYEQYF
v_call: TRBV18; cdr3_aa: CASLGAGGPGANVLTF
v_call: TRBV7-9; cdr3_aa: CASSKGTANTEAFF
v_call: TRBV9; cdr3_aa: CASSTRLAGVETQYF
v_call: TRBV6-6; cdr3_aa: CASYRSATYNEQFF
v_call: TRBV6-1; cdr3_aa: CASRDRLTYEQYF
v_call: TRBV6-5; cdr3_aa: CASSRDPRSNQPQHF
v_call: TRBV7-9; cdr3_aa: CASSPLGDEQFF
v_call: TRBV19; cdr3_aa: CASSMDRETQYF
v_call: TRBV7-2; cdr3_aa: CASSATGAVGQPQHF
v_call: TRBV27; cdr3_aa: CASSPGFRNSPLHF
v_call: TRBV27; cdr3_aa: CASSLGEATNEKLFF
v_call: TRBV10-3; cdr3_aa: CAIRGQAEAFF
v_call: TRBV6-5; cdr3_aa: CASSPAGGLNTIYF
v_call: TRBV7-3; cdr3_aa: CASSLVGTGGYNEQFF
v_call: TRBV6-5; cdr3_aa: CASTRAGRGYGYTF
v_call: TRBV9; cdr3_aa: CASSVGTGAGELFF
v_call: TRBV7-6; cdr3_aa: CASSPTGNYGYTF
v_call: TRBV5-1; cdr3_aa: CASWRSGSQSRANVLTF
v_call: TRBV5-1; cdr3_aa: CASSLVPSGGVAEQYF
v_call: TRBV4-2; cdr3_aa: CASSHGQGNQPQHF
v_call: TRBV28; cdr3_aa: CASRPNRGLYGYTF
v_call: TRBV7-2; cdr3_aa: CASSTPRRGWTGELFF
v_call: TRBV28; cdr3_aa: CASSLMDEQFF
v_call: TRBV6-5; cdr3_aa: CASSWDTEAFF
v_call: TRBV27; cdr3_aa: CATMPLSGQGQFF
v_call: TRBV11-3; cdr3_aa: CASSSRDGTDTQYF
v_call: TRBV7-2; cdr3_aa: CASSPRATNTGELFF
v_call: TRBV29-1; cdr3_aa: CSADRANTGELFF
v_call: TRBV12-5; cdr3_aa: CASGPGSRGKNIQYF
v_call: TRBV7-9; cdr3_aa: CASRHRDSNEKLFF
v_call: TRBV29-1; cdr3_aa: CSVDRLAGGTDTQYF
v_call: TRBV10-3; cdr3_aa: CAISGQVAYEQYF
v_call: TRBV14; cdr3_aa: CASSQQGDYGYTF
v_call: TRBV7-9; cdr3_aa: CASSPSGQGHTEAFF
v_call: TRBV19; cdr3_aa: CATRQGRTEAFF
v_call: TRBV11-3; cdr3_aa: CASSSSGGTDTQYF
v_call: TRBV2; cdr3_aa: CASRYQDSSNQPQHF
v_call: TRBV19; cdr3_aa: CASSADGISSYNSPLHF
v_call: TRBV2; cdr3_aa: CATQGEPRGLGSPLHF
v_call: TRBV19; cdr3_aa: CASNQGLAGNNEQFF
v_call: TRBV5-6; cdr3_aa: CASSLPREGGYNEQFF
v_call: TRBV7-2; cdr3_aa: CASSPGGWYNSPLHF
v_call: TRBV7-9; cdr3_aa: CASRQGLGTEAFF
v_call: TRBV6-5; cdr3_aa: CASSFGGGSTDTQYF
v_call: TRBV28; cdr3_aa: CASRRRENTEAFF
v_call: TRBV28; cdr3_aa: CASRAGGYTF
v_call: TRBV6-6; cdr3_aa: CATRGTDTQYF
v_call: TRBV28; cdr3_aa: CASSRDRTSGNTIYF
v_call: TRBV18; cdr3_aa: CASSLGQGSNQPQHF
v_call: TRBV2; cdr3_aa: CASSEGTGDYSPLHF
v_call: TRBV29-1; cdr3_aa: CSARKGDLTEAFF
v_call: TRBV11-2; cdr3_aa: CATSGQWDTEAFF
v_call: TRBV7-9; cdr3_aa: CASTHRTGELFF
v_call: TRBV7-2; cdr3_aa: CASSLGPSGTYEQYF
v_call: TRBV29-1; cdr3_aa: CSAGGGTGANVLTF